This TCR beta chain was identified during a study of T-cell memory formation after mild COVID-19 (dated by TCRdb to the early 2020s). The study in broad terms: Most TCR sequence clusters were specific to one of the two donors. Two young, previously healthy adult volunteers made up the cohort, one male and one female. In a couple of donors, T-cell clones that expanded and contracted after mild COVID-19 were followed by sequencing TCRalpha and TCRbeta repertoires longitudinally. The full study reports these points: The second-wave clones that peaked on day 37 were not confirmed to be SARS-CoV-2 specific. The study included only a couple of mild cases, and larger cohorts that include severe cases with pre-infection samples were judged to be necessary. Balanced CD4/CD8 phenotypes were observed for clones contracting from day 15 to 85, whereas a bias towards CD4+ was observed for a second wave of clones expanding from day 15 to 37. Contracting CD4+ clones were found mainly in CM and EM memory subsets, while CD8+ clones were enriched in EMRA. Some responding clones were detected in pre-infection memory, which suggested that pre-existing cross-reactive memory T cells had joined the SARS-CoV-2 response.

Sequencing was performed on an Illumina NovaSeq 6000. cDNA libraries for TCRalpha and TCRbeta were prepared by 5'RACE using constant-segment primers, with sample barcodes and unique molecular identifiers added. Trizol reagent was used to extract RNA from every sample. Library amplification was performed in two PCR steps, and a second sample barcode and Illumina TruSeq adapters were introduced in the second step. Sequencing of libraries was performed on an Illumina NovaSeq with 2 x 150 bp paired-end reads. On the study's bioinformatics: Demultiplexing of reads and collapsing into UMI-guided consensus sequences were performed with migec v1.2.7. Using mixcr v2.1.11, UMI consensuses were aligned to TRA and TRB V and J templates and then assembled into clonotypes. Expanded or contracted clonotypes were those called significant by both edgeR and NoisET, with noise models trained on biological replicates. For edgeR calls, a false discovery rate-adjusted p below 0.01 and a log2 fold-change threshold of 1 were applied. As an exploratory analysis of dynamics, PCA with hierarchical clustering was applied to max-normalized trajectories of the 1000 most abundant clonotypes. The CD4 or CD8 phenotype of responding clones was assigned using the separately sequenced CD4+ and CD8+ repertoires. The public sequencing data were trimmed at Q25 with fastp and processed into clonotypes with MiXCR by TCRdb, which kept only in-frame beta chains. Every entry covers one CDR3 protein and lists the most common genes and DNA from its rows. The V and J calls and clone size come from TCRdb's table, not from the authors' own analysis. The sample table contains around 130,000 distinct CDR3 sequences; only one count was recorded for around 15% of them. 5% to 5.5% of the sample goes to the ten largest clones.

The V and J ends are trimmed by 6 bases and 0 bases, leaving 8 bases between them. Spanning cysteine to phenylalanine, the CDR3 consists of 13 amino acids. The kept DNA is CDR3 alone, 39 bases in frame from the first base. According to the germline V gene, CDR1 reads SGHTA and CDR2 reads FQGTGA. Turning to this clonotype: Its antigen specificity is not known. Base qualities are missing; no much larger clone stands one base away.

Ficoll-Paque density gradient centrifugation was the method used to isolate PBMCs. The sequenced sample was PBMCs or a T cell subset sorted from them (not recorded which). The sequence is built from TRBV7-3 and TRBJ1-1; the D gene is not confidently resolved. This receptor was taken from a man in his late teens or twenties who had mild COVID-19 (a few samples of this study predate the infection). The sample titles of this study are shuffled in the database, so cell type and time point are left out; the donor was told from shared clones. In nucleotides, the sequence is TGTGCCAGCAGTGGTGGGCTGAACACTGAAGCTTTCTTT. Protein translation: CASSGGLNTEAFF.